A selection of T cell receptor beta chains follows, all from one sample in a study of blood T cell repertoires in COVID-19. The method was immunoSEQ multiplex PCR; TCRdb's version includes in-frame clones alone and lacks a portion of them. This sample yields some 70,000 clones, of which more than 85% are seen a single time; over 10% belongs to the top ten. Specimen: peripheral blood. These receptor sequences come from a human donor with active COVID-19. The donor label of this sample is uncertain. CDR3s include the opening cysteine and the closing phenylalanine or tryptophan. D genes are given only for firm matches. Clone size, where shown, is once, few, many, or a class for clones that have expanded.

J: TRBJ1-1; size: .; D: TRBD1; V: TRBV11-2; DNA: TGTGCCAGCAGCTTAGATACAGGGGTGGACACTGAAGCTTTCTTT; CDR3: CASSLDTGVDTEAFF
J: TRBJ1-6; size: .; D: .; V: TRBV6-5; DNA: TGTGCCAGCAGTTATCAGGGCCGGAATTCACCCCTCCACTTT; CDR3: CASSYQGRNSPLHF
J: TRBJ1-2; size: .; D: .; V: TRBV2; DNA: TGTGCCAGCAGTGAAGATCTTCACGGTCTTCAGGTCTATGGCTACACCTTC; CDR3: CASSEDLHGLQVYGYTF
J: TRBJ1-1; size: .; D: TRBD1; V: TRBV18; DNA: TGTGCCAGCTCACCACTGCCAGGGGGTTGGACTGAAGCTTTCTTT; CDR3: CASSPLPGGWTEAFF
J: TRBJ2-3; size: .; D: TRBD2; V: TRBV19; DNA: TGTGCCAGTAGTCCCCCGGGACTAGCGGGAGCTGATACGCAGTATTTT; CDR3: CASSPPGLAGADTQYF
J: TRBJ2-7; size: once; D: TRBD1; V: TRBV19; DNA: TGTGCCAGTAGTATCGGACAGGGCAGGTCCTACGAGCAGTACTTC; CDR3: CASSIGQGRSYEQYF
J: TRBJ2-7; size: .; D: .; V: TRBV6-2/TRBV6-3; DNA: TGTGCCAGCAGTTACCCAACTCCCTACGAGCAGTACTTC; CDR3: CASSYPTPYEQYF
J: TRBJ1-1; size: .; D: .; V: TRBV2; DNA: TGTGCCAGCACTCAGATTTGGGGGGACACTGAAGCTTTCTTT; CDR3: CASTQIWGDTEAFF
J: TRBJ2-1; size: .; D: .; V: TRBV7-6; DNA: TGTGCCAGCAGTAGCGGGCAGGGGATCTACAATGAGCAGTTCTTC; CDR3: CASSSGQGIYNEQFF
J: TRBJ2-6; size: few; D: TRBD2; V: TRBV12-5; DNA: TGTGCTAGTGGCGAGACGGGGGGGCGAGGGGCCAACGTCCTGACTTTC; CDR3: CASGETGGRGANVLTF
J: TRBJ2-1; size: .; D: TRBD2; V: TRBV11-3; DNA: TGTGCCAGCACGACTAGCGGGAGTTTTGAGCAGTTCTTC; CDR3: CASTTSGSFEQFF
J: TRBJ2-2; size: .; D: TRBD1; V: TRBV27; DNA: TGTGCCAGCAGGCGGGGACAGGGGGTATCCGGGGAGCTGTTTTTT; CDR3: CASRRGQGVSGELFF
J: TRBJ2-2; size: .; D: .; V: TRBV12-5; DNA: TGTGCTAGTGGTTTGGTACTGAACACCGGGGAGCTGTTTTTT; CDR3: CASGLVLNTGELFF
J: TRBJ2-5; size: .; D: .; V: TRBV11-2; DNA: TGTGCCAGCAGTAGGGCGGGGATGCAAGGCGAGACCCAGTACTTC; CDR3: CASSRAGMQGETQYF
J: TRBJ1-1; size: .; D: TRBD1; V: TRBV14; DNA: TGTGCCAGCAGCCTAGGCCTTTCGCAGGGGGCCATCCGGAGGGAGAACACTGAAGCTTTCTTT; CDR3: CASSLGLSQGAIRRENTEAFF
J: TRBJ2-3; size: .; D: TRBD2; V: TRBV5-4; DNA: TGTGCCAGCAGACGGGCAGGACTAGCGGGAGTAATGGATACGCAGTATTTT; CDR3: CASRRAGLAGVMDTQYF
J: TRBJ1-1; size: .; D: .; V: TRBV28; DNA: TGTGCCAGCACTGGGGGGGGATCAGGAACTGAAGCTTTCTTT; CDR3: CASTGGGSGTEAFF
J: TRBJ1-1; size: .; D: .; V: TRBV28; DNA: TGTGCCAGCAGTTTATTCAGGGAGGACACTGAAGCTTTCTTT; CDR3: CASSLFREDTEAFF
J: TRBJ1-5; size: .; D: .; V: TRBV27; DNA: TGTGCCAGCAGTTTAGGATCTATCGGCGGTCAGCCCCAGCATTTT; CDR3: CASSLGSIGGQPQHF
J: TRBJ2-1; size: .; D: .; V: TRBV12-3/TRBV12-4; DNA: TGTGCCAGCTGCACCGGGTCCTACAATGAGCATTTCTTC; CDR3: CASCTGSYNEHFF
J: TRBJ2-1; size: .; D: TRBD2; V: TRBV3-1/TRBV3-2; DNA: TGTGCCAGCAGCCAAGGCCGACTAGCGGGGGCCTACAATGAGCAGTTCTTC; CDR3: CASSQGRLAGAYNEQFF
J: TRBJ1-4; size: .; D: .; V: TRBV18; DNA: TGTGCCAGCTCACCCGGACAGAATAATGAAAAACTGTTTTTT; CDR3: CASSPGQNNEKLFF
J: TRBJ2-2; size: .; D: .; V: TRBV19; DNA: TGTGCCAGTAGTATAGGGGGCAGGGCCAACCTGAACACCGGGGAGCTGTTTTTT; CDR3: CASSIGGRANLNTGELFF
J: TRBJ2-7; size: .; D: TRBD1; V: TRBV7-9; DNA: TGTGCCAGCAGCTTAGAGACAGGGACGGGCGAGCAGTACTTC; CDR3: CASSLETGTGEQYF
J: TRBJ2-1; size: .; D: .; V: TRBV24-1; DNA: TGTGCCACCAGTGGGTGGAGGGCCCTCTACAATGAGCAGTTCTTC; CDR3: CATSGWRALYNEQFF
J: TRBJ1-1; size: .; D: .; V: TRBV10-3; DNA: TGTGCCATCAGTGAGTCCACAGGTAATATGAACACTGAAGCTTTCTTT; CDR3: CAISESTGNMNTEAFF
J: TRBJ1-2; size: .; D: TRBD1; V: TRBV7-2; DNA: TGTGCCAGCTCTCGAGGGGGCGCAGGCTATGGCTACACCTTC; CDR3: CASSRGGAGYGYTF
J: TRBJ2-3; size: .; D: TRBD2; V: TRBV2; DNA: TGTGCCAGCAGGGGGGTAGCGGGATTGGCAGATACGCAGTATTTT; CDR3: CASRGVAGLADTQYF
J: TRBJ2-7; size: .; D: TRBD2; V: TRBV12-3/TRBV12-4; DNA: TGTGCCAGCAGCGGGGGGGTCGAGCAGTACTTC; CDR3: CASSGGVEQYF
J: TRBJ1-6; size: once; D: .; V: TRBV7-9; DNA: TGTGCCAGCAGCCCCGGGACAACCTATAATTCACCCCTCCACTTT; CDR3: CASSPGTTYNSPLHF
J: TRBJ2-1; size: .; D: .; V: TRBV25-1; DNA: TGTGCCAGCACTGAAGCACTATACAATGAGCAGTTCTTC; CDR3: CASTEALYNEQFF
J: TRBJ2-1; size: .; D: TRBD1; V: TRBV29-1; DNA: TGCAGTGGGGACCGCAGACAGGGACCTGCTGAGCAGTTCTTC; CDR3: CSGDRRQGPAEQFF
J: TRBJ1-6; size: .; D: .; V: TRBV5-1; DNA: TGCGCCAGCAGCTTGGAATCTGGGGGGAATTCACCCCTCCACTTT; CDR3: CASSLESGGNSPLHF
J: TRBJ2-7; size: .; D: TRBD1; V: TRBV7-2; DNA: TGTGCCAGCAGCTCTCCGGGACAGGGCCCCGAGCAGTACTTC; CDR3: CASSSPGQGPEQYF
J: TRBJ1-2; size: .; D: .; V: TRBV3-1/TRBV3-2; DNA: TGTGCCAGCAGCCAAGAGGCAGTCCTGCCTAACTATGGCTACACCTTC; CDR3: CASSQEAVLPNYGYTF
J: TRBJ1-4; size: .; D: .; V: TRBV5-5; DNA: TGTGCCAGCAGCTTGGCCGGCGGGAGTGGAGAAAAACTGTTTTTT; CDR3: CASSLAGGSGEKLFF
J: TRBJ2-7; size: .; D: TRBD2; V: TRBV4-2; DNA: TGTGCCAGCAGCCGGGGGACTAGCGGGAATGAAAAGCAGTACTTC; CDR3: CASSRGTSGNEKQYF
J: TRBJ1-2; size: .; D: .; V: TRBV3-1/TRBV3-2; DNA: TGTGCCAGCAGCCAAGCTCGGGGGGACTATGGCTACACCTTC; CDR3: CASSQARGDYGYTF
J: TRBJ2-7; size: .; D: TRBD2; V: TRBV7-2; DNA: TGTGCCAGCAGCTTAACTAGCGAGTACGAGCAGTACTTC; CDR3: CASSLTSEYEQYF
J: TRBJ2-1; size: .; D: .; V: TRBV7-9; DNA: TGTGCCAGCAGCCAGTTAGCCGGCCGCTCCTACAATGAGCAGTTCTTC; CDR3: CASSQLAGRSYNEQFF
J: TRBJ2-1; size: .; D: .; V: TRBV12-3/TRBV12-4; DNA: TGTGCCAGCAGGGGACTCCCTGGTACTGAGCAGTTCTTC; CDR3: CASRGLPGTEQFF
J: TRBJ2-5; size: .; D: .; V: TRBV6-6; DNA: TGTGCCAGCAGTTACCCTTCTCCAGGGGAGACCCAGTACTTC; CDR3: CASSYPSPGETQYF
J: TRBJ2-7; size: .; D: TRBD2; V: TRBV9; DNA: TGTGCCAGCAGCGTAGGAGGAACTAGCGGGATTACCTACGAGCAGTACTTC; CDR3: CASSVGGTSGITYEQYF
J: TRBJ2-1; size: .; D: .; V: TRBV19; DNA: TGTGCCAGTAGTCAATTACAGAGAAGCGGGCAGTTCTTC; CDR3: CASSQLQRSGQFF
J: TRBJ1-4; size: .; D: .; V: TRBV9; DNA: TGTGCCAGCAGCAACGAGGGCGGGGCCATTGAAAAACTGTTTTTT; CDR3: CASSNEGGAIEKLFF
J: TRBJ1-1; size: once; D: TRBD1; V: TRBV28; DNA: TGTGCCAGCAGCCTACCGACAGGGAAAGCTGAAGCTTTCTTT; CDR3: CASSLPTGKAEAFF
J: TRBJ2-2; size: .; D: .; V: TRBV18; DNA: TGTGCCAGCTCGCAAGCCTCAAGGGGCACCGGGGAGCTGTTTTTT; CDR3: CASSQASRGTGELFF
J: TRBJ1-1; size: .; D: .; V: TRBV11-3; DNA: TGTGCCAGCAGCTTTTCAGGGCCTAACACTGAAGCTTTCTTT; CDR3: CASSFSGPNTEAFF
J: TRBJ2-7; size: once; D: .; V: TRBV12-3/TRBV12-4; DNA: TGTGCCAGCAGTCCCCAGACGGGGGTCGAGCAGTACTTC; CDR3: CASSPQTGVEQYF
J: TRBJ1-5; size: .; D: .; V: TRBV28; DNA: TGTGCCAGCAGTTTCGGGAACCCTAATCAGCCCCAGCATTTT; CDR3: CASSFGNPNQPQHF
J: TRBJ2-7; size: .; D: .; V: TRBV6-6; DNA: TGTGCCAGCAGCTCAGCTCGAGGGAACTCCTACGAGCAGTACTTC; CDR3: CASSSARGNSYEQYF
J: TRBJ1-5; size: .; D: TRBD1; V: TRBV5-4; DNA: TGTGCCAGCAGCCTCGGGACAGGACGTAGCAATCAGCCCCAGCATTTT; CDR3: CASSLGTGRSNQPQHF
J: TRBJ1-6; size: .; D: .; V: TRBV27; DNA: TGTGCCAGCAGTTCCCAGGGCGGATCACCCCTCCACTTT; CDR3: CASSSQGGSPLHF
J: TRBJ1-3; size: .; D: .; V: TRBV27; DNA: TGTGCCAGCAGTTTACCGGGACAACGATACTCTGGAAACACCATATATTTT; CDR3: CASSLPGQRYSGNTIYF
J: TRBJ2-2; size: .; D: .; V: TRBV3-1/TRBV3-2; DNA: TGTGCCAGCAGCCAGGGCTCGGGGGGCTCGAACACCGGGGAGCTGTTTTTT; CDR3: CASSQGSGGSNTGELFF
J: TRBJ2-7; size: .; D: TRBD2; V: TRBV4-2; DNA: TGTGCCAGCAGCCAAGATGGGGGGACTAGCGGCGAGCAGTACTTC; CDR3: CASSQDGGTSGEQYF
J: TRBJ1-1; size: .; D: .; V: TRBV5-1; DNA: TGCGCCAGCGCGAGCCAACAGGTCAGGGAAACTGAAGCTTTCTTT; CDR3: CASASQQVRETEAFF
J: TRBJ2-3; size: .; D: TRBD2; V: TRBV27; DNA: TGTGCCAGCAGGCTAAGGGCGCAGCGGGGAGATACGCAGTATTTT; CDR3: CASRLRAQRGDTQYF